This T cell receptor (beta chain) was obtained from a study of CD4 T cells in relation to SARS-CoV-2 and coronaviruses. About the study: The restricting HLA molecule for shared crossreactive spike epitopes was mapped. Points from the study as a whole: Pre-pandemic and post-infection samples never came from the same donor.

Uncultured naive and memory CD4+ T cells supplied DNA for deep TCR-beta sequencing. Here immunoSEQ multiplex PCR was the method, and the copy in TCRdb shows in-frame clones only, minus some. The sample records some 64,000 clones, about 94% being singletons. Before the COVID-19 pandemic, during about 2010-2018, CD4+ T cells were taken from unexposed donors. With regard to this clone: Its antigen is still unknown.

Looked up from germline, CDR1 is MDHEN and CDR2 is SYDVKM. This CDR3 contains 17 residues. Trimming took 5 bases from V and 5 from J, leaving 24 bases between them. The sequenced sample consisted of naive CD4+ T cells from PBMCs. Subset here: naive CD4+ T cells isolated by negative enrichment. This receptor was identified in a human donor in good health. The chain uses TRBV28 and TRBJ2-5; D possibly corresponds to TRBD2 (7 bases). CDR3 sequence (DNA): TGTGCCAGCAGTCTCCCCCGGGGGGCCTCCCTACGGGAGACCCAGTACTTC. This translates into CASSLPRGASLRETQYF.